These T cell receptor beta chains were read from a single sample in a study of prognosis after radiotherapy for stage I lung cancer. Each CDR3 protein gets one entry after TCRdb re-called the multiplex PCR reads with MiXCR. The data show approximately 28,000 distinct CDR3 sequences, with 42% seen just once and approximately 15% held by the top ten. The sequencing used PBMCs, collected before or after stereotactic body radiation therapy (not recorded which). The receptors were gathered from a donor at least 50 years old with non-small cell lung cancer. Each CDR3 is given with its conserved first and last residue. The D gene is left open where the match is weak. Only some rows state a clone size, as once, few, many or a class for expanded clones.

TRBJ1-5 | TRBV7-2 | . | TRBD1 | CASIPGTVNQPQHF | TGTGCCAGCATCCCTGGGACAGTAAATCAGCCCCAGCATTTT
TRBJ2-7 | TRBV20-1 | . | . | CSTIPRTANKPTEQYF | TGCAGTACTATCCCCCGGACAGCGAATAAACCTACAGAGCAGTACTTC
TRBJ2-3 | TRBV6-1 | . | TRBD1 | CASSPTGSCTDTQYF | TGTGCTAGCAGCCCGACAGGGTCCTGTACCGATACGCAGTATTTT
TRBJ2-2 | TRBV7-9 | . | . | CASWPGTWGTNTGELFF | TGCGCCAGCTGGCCCGGGACTTGGGGGACGAACACCGGGGAGCTGTTTTTT
TRBJ2-5 | TRBV28 | many | TRBD2 | CASSLSGGVTFLKTQYF | TGTGCCAGCAGTTTATCTGGGGGGGTCACCTTTCTCAAGACCCAGTACTTC
TRBJ2-7 | TRBV30 | many | . | CAWSVLPGRGIPYEQYF | TGTGCCTGGAGTGTACTCCCGGGACGGGGAATCCCCTACGAGCAGTACTTC
TRBJ2-5 | TRBV11-3 | many | . | CASSLGPRVETQYF | TGTGCCAGCAGCTTAGGGCCCCGGGTGGAGACCCAGTACTTC
TRBJ2-2 | TRBV20-1 | . | . | CSATAGARTGELFF | TGCAGTGCTACCGCGGGGGCTCGCACCGGGGAGCTGTTTTTT
TRBJ2-7 | TRBV20-1 | medium-sized | . | CSARGGPDHEQYF | TGCAGTGCCAGAGGGGGACCTGATCACGAGCAGTACTTC
TRBJ1-2 | TRBV9 | . | TRBD1 | CASTLGQEASYGYTF | TGTGCCAGCACCTTGGGACAGGAAGCGAGCTATGGCTACACCTTC
TRBJ2-3 | TRBV3-1 | many | . | CASSQGARTLF | TGTGCCAGCAGCCAAGGAGCGAGGACTCTCTTT
TRBJ1-1 | TRBV6-1 | many | . | CASSPPGGFEMNTEAFF | TGTGCCAGCAGTCCGCCTGGAGGGTTCGAAATGAACACTGAAGCTTTCTTT
TRBJ2-7 | TRBV20-1 | many | TRBD1 | CSATSGTGEGQYF | TGCAGTGCTACCTCCGGGACAGGGGAAGGGCAGTACTTC
TRBJ1-2 | TRBV6-1 | . | . | CASSRSPTSNYGYTF | TGTGCCAGCAGCCGGTCGCCTACATCTAACTATGGCTACACCTTC
TRBJ1-5 | TRBV5-8 | few | . | CASSLFVTSNQPQHF | TGTGCCAGCAGCTTGTTCGTAACGAGCAATCAGCCCCAGCATTTT
TRBJ1-2 | TRBV28 | . | . | CASKTFRGYTF | TGTGCCAGCAAAACGTTTAGGGGCTACACCTTC
TRBJ2-1 | TRBV7-3 | many | TRBD2 | CASSPGTSRGEQFF | TGTGCCAGCAGCCCCGGGACTAGTAGGGGTGAGCAGTTCTTC
TRBJ1-1 | TRBV7-2 | many | . | CASSPHPTLNTEAFF | TGTGCCAGCAGCCCTCACCCGACCTTGAACACTGAAGCTTTCTTT
TRBJ2-3 | TRBV7-3 | . | . | CASSLKGDTQYF | TGTGCCAGCAGCTTAAAGGGTGATACGCAGTATTTT
TRBJ2-1 | TRBV27 | medium-sized | . | CASSFETPVRDNEQFF | TGTGCCAGCAGTTTTGAGACTCCTGTGCGGGACAATGAGCAGTTCTTC
TRBJ1-3 | TRBV12-3/TRBV12-4 | many | . | CASSPPGNTIYF | TGTGCCAGCAGTCCTCCCGGAAACACCATATATTTT
TRBJ2-5 | TRBV10-3 | . | . | CAARMGAVGQETQYF | TGTGCCGCGCGGATGGGAGCGGTGGGTCAAGAGACCCAGTACTTC
TRBJ2-3 | TRBV7-9 | few | TRBD2 | CASSLVGGNTDTQYF | TGTGCCAGCAGCTTAGTGGGGGGGAACACAGATACGCAGTATTTT
TRBJ1-4 | TRBV18 | many | . | CASSPPEGANEKLFF | TGTGCCAGCTCACCACCGGAGGGTGCTAATGAAAAACTGTTTTTT
TRBJ1-6 | TRBV5-6 | many | TRBD1 | CASSRDSFNSPLHF | TGTGCCAGCAGCAGGGACAGCTTCAATTCACCCCTCCACTTT
TRBJ1-1 | TRBV4-1 | many | . | CASSQEGGRVGTEAFF | TGCGCCAGCAGCCAAGAAGGTGGCAGGGTCGGCACTGAAGCTTTCTTT
TRBJ1-1 | TRBV12-3/TRBV12-4 | many | . | CASSLKGLGYTEAFF | TGTGCCAGCAGTTTGAAGGGATTGGGTTACACTGAAGCTTTCTTT
TRBJ2-3 | TRBV12-5 | many | . | CASGLVLYTQYF | TGTGCTAGTGGTTTGGTACTCTATACGCAGTATTTT
TRBJ2-1 | TRBV29-1 | many | . | CSVGVVRDYNEQFF | TGCAGCGTTGGGGTCGTAAGAGACTACAATGAGCAGTTCTTC
TRBJ2-1 | TRBV9 | . | TRBD2 | CASSTREAGGGEQFF | TGTGCCAGCTCCACCCGGGAGGCGGGGGGGGGAGAGCAGTTCTTC
TRBJ1-5 | TRBV6-2/TRBV6-3 | . | . | CASYGRGEWSNKPQNF | TGTGCCAGCTACGGGCGGGGGGAGTGGAGCAATAAGCCCCAGAATTTT
TRBJ1-5 | TRBV20-1 | many | . | CSARGTKDPNQPQHF | TGCAGTGCTAGAGGGACGAAAGACCCGAATCAGCCCCAGCATTTT
TRBJ2-3 | TRBV6-4 | many | TRBD1 | CASSDFPGGTTDTQYF | TGTGCCAGCAGTGACTTTCCAGGGGGCACCACAGATACGCAGTATTTT
TRBJ1-2 | TRBV30 | . | . | CAWMRVGYGYTF | TGTGCCTGGATGAGGGTGGGGTATGGCTACACCTTC
TRBJ1-5 | TRBV18 | many | . | CASSPVGGAFDQPQHF | TGTGCCAGCTCACCGGTCGGGGGCGCGTTCGATCAGCCCCAGCATTTT
TRBJ2-1 | TRBV6-1 | . | . | CASTKTGDNNEQFF | TGTGCCAGCACCAAGACCGGGGATAACAATGAGCAGTTCTTC
TRBJ2-5 | TRBV4-2 | many | TRBD2 | CASSHSGLAGFQETQYF | TGTGCCAGCAGCCACTCCGGACTAGCGGGGTTCCAAGAGACCCAGTACTTC
TRBJ2-2 | TRBV20-1 | many | . | CSASMGGHNTGELFF | TGCAGTGCCAGCATGGGGGGACATAACACCGGGGAGCTGTTTTTT
TRBJ1-2 | TRBV28 | many | . | CASSSPDMGSIGYGYTF | TGTGCCAGCAGCTCCCCGGACATGGGGTCTATTGGGTATGGCTACACCTTC
TRBJ1-5 | TRBV6-1 | many | . | CASTLKESQPQHF | TGTGCCAGCACTTTAAAGGAGAGTCAGCCCCAGCATTTT
TRBJ1-2 | TRBV6-5 | many | . | CASSSREGYGYTF | TGTGCCAGCAGTTCGAGGGAGGGCTATGGCTACACCTTC
TRBJ1-2 | TRBV6-2/TRBV6-3 | . | . | CASLQVNYGYTF | TGTGCCAGTTTACAGGTGAACTATGGCTACACCTTC
TRBJ1-6 | TRBV27 | medium-sized | TRBD1 | CASSPISAGQGYSPLHF | TGTGCCAGCAGTCCGATCTCGGCTGGACAGGGGTATTCACCCCTCCACTTT
TRBJ1-1 | TRBV30 | many | . | CAWRRGVNTEAFF | TGTGCCTGGAGAAGGGGGGTGAACACTGAAGCTTTCTTT
TRBJ2-3 | TRBV30 | . | TRBD1 | CACGTGRADTQYF | TGTGCCTGTGGGACAGGGAGAGCAGATACGCAGTATTTT
TRBJ2-4 | TRBV20-1 | . | TRBD2 | CSAGDPLPSSGRTVGIQYF | TGCAGTGCTGGAGATCCACTACCCTCTAGCGGGAGGACGGTAGGCATTCAGTACTTC
TRBJ2-1 | TRBV19 | many | . | CASRLTVYGTNEQFF | TGTGCCAGTAGATTGACCGTTTACGGGACAAATGAGCAGTTCTTC
TRBJ1-5 | TRBV28 | many | . | CASNAGNQPQHF | TGTGCCAGCAATGCAGGCAATCAGCCCCAGCATTTT
TRBJ2-7 | TRBV6-5 | medium-sized | TRBD1 | CASSYRGLGQGAYEQYF | TGTGCCAGCAGTTACCGGGGCCTTGGACAGGGGGCCTACGAGCAGTACTTC
TRBJ1-6 | TRBV11-2 | hyperexpanded | . | CASSLKGTNSPLHF | TGTGCCAGCAGCTTGAAGGGTACTAATTCACCCCTCCACTTT
TRBJ1-6 | TRBV4-1 | many | . | CASSGGLKTASSYNSPLHF | TGCGCCAGCAGCGGTGGGCTAAAGACCGCGAGCTCCTATAATTCACCCCTCCACTTT
TRBJ1-4 | TRBV19 | . | . | CASSMSSNEKLFF | TGTGCCAGTAGTATGAGTTCCAACGAAAAACTGTTTTTT
TRBJ1-1 | TRBV5-1 | medium-sized | . | CASSLGGGSNTEAFF | TGCGCCAGCAGCTTGGGAGGGGGAAGCAACACTGAAGCTTTCTTT
TRBJ2-7 | TRBV28 | . | TRBD2 | CASILSGSYEQYF | TGTGCCAGCATCCTTAGCGGGTCCTACGAGCAGTACTTC
TRBJ1-1 | TRBV7-8 | many | . | CASSRASPNTEAFF | TGTGCCAGCAGCCGGGCTTCACCAAACACTGAAGCTTTCTTT
TRBJ1-4 | TRBV30 | . | . | CAWSIEGLYNEKLFF | TGTGCCTGGAGTATAGAGGGACTGTATAATGAAAAACTGTTTTTT